The 2 T cell receptor beta chains given below trace back to one sample, sequenced in a study of cytomegalovirus exposure and HLA in healthy donors. PCR employed 60 Vbeta and 13 Jbeta primers. Measured with immunoSEQ multiplex PCR; TCRdb has only the in-frame clones, and not every one. The sample has about 160,000 clones, less than 80% seen once. Sequencing used PBMCs. These receptors all come from a female donor in good health and CMV-seronegative.

In its sample, this clone was seen a few times. V gene TRBV6-1 combines with J gene TRBJ2-7; D gene ambiguous. V was trimmed by 4 bases and J by 2 bases, leaving 9 bases between them. The CDR3 sequence is 13 residues long. From germline, CDR1 is MNHNS and CDR2 SASEGT. The CDR3 region is CASSALVAYEQYF. Written as DNA, the CDR3 is TGTGCCAGCAGTGCCCTTGTCGCCTACGAGCAGTACTTC.

This rearrangement joins TRBV7-6 to TRBJ2-5, with 9 bases fitting TRBD1. The J segment lost 4 bases and the V segment lost 5 bases, leaving 5 bases of the junction unmatched. Germline CDR1 SGHVS, CDR2 FNYEAQ. The CDR3 spans 14 residues. The CDR3 DNA reads TGTGCCAGCAGCACAGGGGGCGGAGGAGAGACCCAGTACTTC. This sequence encodes CASSTGGGGETQYF.